This TCR beta chain was recorded in a study of shared clonotypes between healthy human individuals (dated by TCRdb to between 2020 and 2021). As for the study more broadly: A few men and two women, aged 18 to 49 years, made up the cohort. To estimate repertoire size and how much clonotype sharing occurs between individuals, the study deeply sequenced the blood TCR repertoires of roughly 5 healthy adults. Different laboratories and diverse techniques were used to prepare libraries and sequence TCR repertoires, to increase sequencing depth and limit assay-specific biases. Per donor, leukapheresis produced somewhere between about 0.94 and 9.5 billion PBMCs.

What the study reported, not specific to this receptor: Sampling was restricted to blood, and TCR repertoires in tissues likely differ from the TCR repertoires found in blood. Pairwise subsampling indicated that sequencing depth was expected to affect the degree of clonotype sharing among donors. Because the study included a small number of donors, the genetic and exposure-history diversity represented was limited.

The CDR3 goes from the cysteine to the phenylalanine over 12 residues. CDR3 DNA is the only sequence kept; it has 36 bases, read in frame from the first base. Looking up the germline V gene (reference sequence) yields CDR1 WNHNN and CDR2 SYGVQD. The junction shows trimming of 11 bases on V and 5 bases on J, plus 15 bases between the germline ends. Donors were healthy HIV-negative adults with no recently reported acute infections or vaccinations. Only Caucasian adults living in Nashville, Tennessee, USA were represented among the donors. For unsorted samples, roughly 91 million PBMCs were counted, and genomic DNA was extracted using the QIAamp DNA Blood Mini kit. Blood was obtained by leukapheresis, after which PBMCs were separated by Ficoll-Histopaque density gradient centrifugation and cryopreserved in liquid nitrogen vapor phase. Using the deep immunoSEQ assay, TCR CDR3 regions were amplified from genomic DNA by multiplex PCR. Extracted genomic DNA from each cell subset was spread evenly across all wells of several immunoSEQ 96-well plates, with each plate serving as a replicate. Each replicate PCR for unsorted PBMC received 300 to 350 ng genomic DNA, equal to tens of thousands of T cell genomes. Ten immunoSEQ deep assay plates were used to sequence unsorted PBMC genomic DNA. Purified libraries were quantified with a Qubit 3.0 fluorometer, sized on a Bioanalyzer 2100, and re-quantified with the KAPA Library Quantification kit. Every immunoSEQ 96-well plate was sequenced on a separate single-read 150-cycle Illumina NextSeq 550 flow cell. The original methods were these. Because only junctional sequences without quality scores were contained in the immunoSEQ output, filtering matching that applied to full-length reads could not be performed. To assign V/J genes and CDR3, sequences were annotated using PyIR, a Python wrapper for IgBLAST v1.9, with IMGT germline references. Reads with weak V/J assignments (E-value above 1e-6), missing CDR3, stop codons, out-of-frame junctions, or ambiguous translated residues were removed. V3J clonotypes were defined by identical inferred V gene, J gene, and CDR3 amino acid sequence. To compute the percentage overlap between repertoires, the number of shared unique clonotypes was divided by the size of the smaller repertoire. Richness of each repertoire was evaluated using RTK rarefaction, the Chao1 estimator, and Recon v2.1 estimates of unobserved clonotypes. TCRdb obtained this table from immuneACCESS and retained in-frame rearrangements with V and J assigned. These tables miss some clones; where compared with another copy, unresolved V genes account for less than half of the shortfall, and the remainder is unexplained. The DNA was the basis for D and trimming; V, J and clone size are from that table. Counted in this sample were around 450,000 clones; about 85% of them appeared once. The ten largest make up less than 15% of the sample.

On this clone: The antigen it recognizes is unknown. No much larger clone exists at a distance of one base, and base qualities are not known.

Material for sequencing was PBMCs. This chain is built from TRBV10-1 and TRBJ2-5; TRBD2 is a weak D gene call, 5 bases matching. The TCR was taken from a woman aged 40 to 50 in good health. Some clones in this sample may be carry-over from other donors' samples. The DNA sequence reads TGCGCCGTGGACTCCCCCCCTGAGACCCAGTACTTC. Translation gives CAVDSPPETQYF.